The rows below give T cell receptor beta chains drawn from one sample of a study of T cell responses to AZD1222 COVID-19 vaccine. The table came from immunoSEQ multiplex PCR; TCRdb's copy has only in-frame clones and leaves some out. The table lists approximately 26,000 clones, around 90% of them singletons, with 1% to 1.5% in the top ten. The sequencing here drew on peripheral blood, taken on day 0 of AZD1222 vaccination. The receptors shown here come from an adult in good health. CDR3s include the opening cysteine and the closing phenylalanine or tryptophan. The order of the fields is J gene, V gene, D gene, clone size, CDR3 DNA, CDR3 protein. A D gene is named only where the DNA matches it firmly. Only part of the rows carry a size: once, few, many, or a class if the clone is expanded.

J gene: TRBJ1-1
V gene: TRBV25-1
D gene: TRBD1
clone size: -
CDR3 DNA: TGTGCCAGCAGGAAGACAGGGGCCCCGAACACTGAAGCTTTCTTT
CDR3 protein: CASRKTGAPNTEAFF

J gene: TRBJ1-6
V gene: TRBV19
D gene: -
clone size: few
CDR3 DNA: TGTGCCAGTAGTTTGTCAAATTCACCCCTCCACTTT
CDR3 protein: CASSLSNSPLHF

J gene: TRBJ1-2
V gene: TRBV27
D gene: -
clone size: once
CDR3 DNA: TGTGCCAGCAGTTTATCGGTGGACGATGGCTACACCTTC
CDR3 protein: CASSLSVDDGYTF

J gene: TRBJ2-5
V gene: TRBV2
D gene: TRBD2
clone size: -
CDR3 DNA: TGTGCCAGCACCGAAAGGACTAGCGGACAAGAGACCCAGTACTTC
CDR3 protein: CASTERTSGQETQYF

J gene: TRBJ1-5
V gene: TRBV4-1
D gene: -
clone size: -
CDR3 DNA: TGCGCCAGCAGCCGCAGCGGACTGTTGAATCAGCCCCAGCATTTT
CDR3 protein: CASSRSGLLNQPQHF

J gene: TRBJ2-5
V gene: TRBV28
D gene: TRBD1
clone size: few
CDR3 DNA: TGTGCCAGCAGCCCGACCCCCCAGGGGGCATTACGAGAGACCCAGTACTTC
CDR3 protein: CASSPTPQGALRETQYF

J gene: TRBJ2-1
V gene: TRBV4-1
D gene: -
clone size: -
CDR3 DNA: TGCGCCAGCAGATTCCGGGACCGCTACAATGAGCAGTTCTTC
CDR3 protein: CASRFRDRYNEQFF

J gene: TRBJ1-2
V gene: TRBV19
D gene: TRBD1
clone size: -
CDR3 DNA: TGTGCCAGTAGATCCAGGGGGCAGGGCTATGGCTACACCTTC
CDR3 protein: CASRSRGQGYGYTF

J gene: TRBJ1-2
V gene: TRBV19
D gene: -
clone size: -
CDR3 DNA: TGTGCCAGTAGGGAGGACTATGGCTACACCTTC
CDR3 protein: CASREDYGYTF

J gene: TRBJ2-3
V gene: TRBV10-3
D gene: -
clone size: -
CDR3 DNA: TGTGCCATCAGTGAGTCGGTACTCCCGACGGATACGCAGTATTTT
CDR3 protein: CAISESVLPTDTQYF

J gene: TRBJ1-5
V gene: TRBV6-1
D gene: TRBD1
clone size: -
CDR3 DNA: TGTGCCAGCAGACCTCCAGGGGGCAGCAATCAGCCCCAGCATTTT
CDR3 protein: CASRPPGGSNQPQHF

J gene: TRBJ1-5
V gene: TRBV28
D gene: -
clone size: -
CDR3 DNA: TGTGCCAGCAGTATGATTGACAATCAGCCCCAGCATTTT
CDR3 protein: CASSMIDNQPQHF

J gene: TRBJ2-7
V gene: TRBV5-1
D gene: TRBD1
clone size: once
CDR3 DNA: TGCGCCAGCAGCTCCCGGGACAGGGTCGGCGAGCAGTACTTC
CDR3 protein: CASSSRDRVGEQYF

J gene: TRBJ2-5
V gene: TRBV6-2/TRBV6-3
D gene: -
clone size: -
CDR3 DNA: TGTGCCAGCAGTTACTCTGGTCCCCAGTACTTC
CDR3 protein: CASSYSGPQYF

J gene: TRBJ1-5
V gene: TRBV18
D gene: -
clone size: -
CDR3 DNA: TGTGCCAGCTCCCCTAACCAATATAGCAATCAGCCCCAGCATTTT
CDR3 protein: CASSPNQYSNQPQHF

J gene: TRBJ2-1
V gene: TRBV5-4
D gene: -
clone size: -
CDR3 DNA: TGTGCCAGCAGCCCTAGGGGGAGCTCCTACAATGAGCAGTTCTTC
CDR3 protein: CASSPRGSSYNEQFF

J gene: TRBJ1-4
V gene: TRBV7-9
D gene: TRBD1
clone size: -
CDR3 DNA: TGTGCCAGCAGGTCGGACAGGGAGGATGAAAAACTGTTTTTT
CDR3 protein: CASRSDREDEKLFF

J gene: TRBJ2-7
V gene: TRBV11-2
D gene: -
clone size: -
CDR3 DNA: TGTGCCAGCAGCTTAGTTCTGCAGGGAACCTACGAGCAGTACTTC
CDR3 protein: CASSLVLQGTYEQYF

J gene: TRBJ1-2
V gene: TRBV9
D gene: -
clone size: -
CDR3 DNA: TGTGCCAGCAGCCCCAGGGTCTACTATGGCTACACCTTC
CDR3 protein: CASSPRVYYGYTF

J gene: TRBJ2-7
V gene: TRBV28
D gene: -
clone size: -
CDR3 DNA: TGTGCCAGCAGTTACCTGGGGGCCTACGAGCAGTACTTC
CDR3 protein: CASSYLGAYEQYF

J gene: TRBJ1-1
V gene: TRBV5-4
D gene: TRBD1
clone size: -
CDR3 DNA: TGTGCCAGCAGCCCACAGACAGGGCGCACTGAAGCTTTCTTT
CDR3 protein: CASSPQTGRTEAFF

J gene: TRBJ2-7
V gene: TRBV4-1
D gene: TRBD1
clone size: -
CDR3 DNA: TGCGCCAGCAGCCAAATTAGACAGGGCCTTGTATACGAGCAGTACTTC
CDR3 protein: CASSQIRQGLVYEQYF

J gene: TRBJ2-2
V gene: TRBV7-7
D gene: -
clone size: -
CDR3 DNA: TGTGCTAGCAGCCCCCGTGGGGGCACCGGGGAGCTGTTTTTT
CDR3 protein: CASSPRGGTGELFF

J gene: TRBJ2-1
V gene: TRBV20-1
D gene: -
clone size: -
CDR3 DNA: TGCAGTGCTAGTCACGTGGATGAGCAGTTCTTC
CDR3 protein: CSASHVDEQFF

J gene: TRBJ2-1
V gene: TRBV7-2
D gene: -
clone size: -
CDR3 DNA: TGTGCCAGCAGCTTAGAAGCGGAGAATGAGCAGTTCTTC
CDR3 protein: CASSLEAENEQFF

J gene: TRBJ2-6
V gene: TRBV27
D gene: -
clone size: -
CDR3 DNA: TGTGCCAGCAGTTTAGTACAGGGCACTGGGGCCAACGTCCTGACTTTC
CDR3 protein: CASSLVQGTGANVLTF

J gene: TRBJ2-1
V gene: TRBV28
D gene: -
clone size: -
CDR3 DNA: TGTGCCAGCAGTAAAACGGGACGCAACTACAATGAGCAGTTCTTC
CDR3 protein: CASSKTGRNYNEQFF

J gene: TRBJ2-1
V gene: TRBV11-2
D gene: TRBD2
clone size: -
CDR3 DNA: TGTGCCAGCAGCCCTGCTTCTAGCGGGAGGGCCAGCAATGAGCAGTTCTTC
CDR3 protein: CASSPASSGRASNEQFF

J gene: TRBJ1-5
V gene: TRBV7-9
D gene: TRBD1
clone size: -
CDR3 DNA: TGTGCCAGCAGCCGGACAGGGGACGGCCAGCCCCAGCATTTT
CDR3 protein: CASSRTGDGQPQHF

J gene: TRBJ2-7
V gene: TRBV23-1
D gene: TRBD2
clone size: few
CDR3 DNA: TGCGCCAGCAGTCAATCGACGGGACTAGAATACTACGAGCAGTACTTC
CDR3 protein: CASSQSTGLEYYEQYF

J gene: TRBJ2-5
V gene: TRBV5-6
D gene: TRBD2
clone size: -
CDR3 DNA: TGTGCCAGCAGCTTGAAGGGACTAGGGGGAGGGGAGACCCAGTACTTC
CDR3 protein: CASSLKGLGGGETQYF

J gene: TRBJ2-7
V gene: TRBV20-1
D gene: TRBD2
clone size: -
CDR3 DNA: TGCAGTGCTAGTAGCTGGCGGGAGGGCTTCGAGCAGTACTTC
CDR3 protein: CSASSWREGFEQYF

J gene: TRBJ1-6
V gene: TRBV10-3
D gene: -
clone size: -
CDR3 DNA: TGTGCCAGCTGGACCATTGGGGTTTCACCCCTCCACTTT
CDR3 protein: CASWTIGVSPLHF

J gene: TRBJ1-6
V gene: TRBV6-2/TRBV6-3
D gene: -
clone size: -
CDR3 DNA: TGTGCCAGCAGTTACCAGGAAGGTACACCCCTCCACTTT
CDR3 protein: CASSYQEGTPLHF

J gene: TRBJ2-7
V gene: TRBV24-1
D gene: TRBD2
clone size: once
CDR3 DNA: TGTGCCACCAGTGACTCTGGACTAGACTTCGGTCCATCCTACGAGCAGTACTTC
CDR3 protein: CATSDSGLDFGPSYEQYF

J gene: TRBJ2-7
V gene: TRBV3-1/TRBV3-2
D gene: -
clone size: few
CDR3 DNA: TGTGCCAGCAGCCCCCTGGGCTCCTACGAGCAGTACTTC
CDR3 protein: CASSPLGSYEQYF

J gene: TRBJ2-7
V gene: TRBV25-1
D gene: -
clone size: once
CDR3 DNA: TGTGCCAGCAGTGAAAACTTTTACGAGCAGTACTTC
CDR3 protein: CASSENFYEQYF